Shown below are 21 T cell receptor beta chains from a single sample sequenced in a study of blood T cell repertoires in COVID-19. Data came from immunoSEQ multiplex PCR; TCRdb stores just in-frame clones and leaves some out. The sample lists 200,000 to 300,000 clones, about nine tenths occurring once. The sample taken for sequencing was peripheral blood. Every receptor here comes from a woman aged 55 to 70 who had recovered from COVID-19.

The rearrangement joins TRBV4-1 to TRBJ1-2; TRBD1 might be the D (5 bases). V was shortened by 1 base and J by 2 bases, with 8 bases between the two germline ends. The CDR3 is 14 residues long. From germline, CDR1 is MGHRA and CDR2 YSYEKL. The CDR3 loop reads CASSQVGGNYGYTF. CDR3 coding DNA: TGCGCCAGCAGCCAAGTGGGGGGGAACTATGGCTACACCTTC.

The V and J genes are TRBV18 and TRBJ2-5; D call uncertain. CDR1 is KGHSH, CDR2 LQKENI, per germline. The CDR3 is 13 residues long. V was clipped by 4 bases and J by 2 bases, with 8 bases between them. The CDR3 here is CASSRAAQETQYF. DNA of the CDR3: TGTGCCAGCTCACGGGCCGCTCAAGAGACCCAGTACTTC.

This clone has only a few counts. The V and J genes are TRBV3-1 (or the pseudogene TRBV3-2) and TRBJ2-3, with TRBD2 matching 11 bases. This CDR3 has 16 residues. Unmatched junction bases numbered 5, after V lost 4 bases and J lost 2 bases. From germline, CDR1 is LGHDT and CDR2 YNNKEL (reference sequence). CDR3 bases: TGTGCCAGCAGCCTGGGACTAGCGGACACCACAGATACGCAGTATTTT. Protein product: CASSLGLADTTDTQYF.

The chain uses TRBV9 and TRBJ2-5, with 8 bases matching TRBD1. The CDR3 is made up of 17 amino acids. Per germline, CDR1 SGDLS and CDR2 YYNGEE. V gave up 1 base and J gave up 5 bases; unmatched junction bases: 13. Here the CDR3 DNA reads TGTGCCAGCAGCGTATTTGACAGGGGTTTGACCCACGAGACCCAGTACTTC. It translates to CASSVFDRGLTHETQYF. Filled out from reference TRBV9 and TRBJ2-5, the complete variable domain reads DSGVTQTPKHLITATGQRVTLRCSPRSGDLSVYWYQQSLDQGLQFLIQYYNGEERAKGNILERFSAQQFPDLHSELNLSSLELGDSALYFCASSVFDRGLTHETQYFGPGTRLLVL.

V usage is TRBV9 and J usage is TRBJ2-7, with 10 bases aligning to TRBD2. The germline V gene has CDR1 SGDLS and CDR2 YYNGEE. With 0 bases clipped from V and 3 bases from J, the junction kept 6 bases outside the gene matches. CDR3 length: 16 residues. CDR3 DNA: TGTGCCAGCAGCGTAGACTGGGCTAGCGGGGGCTACGAGCAGTACTTC. Translated, it gives CASSVDWASGGYEQYF.

V is TRBV27 and J is TRBJ2-1; a possible D gene is TRBD2 (6 bases). Germline CDR1 and CDR2: MNHEY and SMNVEV (reference sequence). This CDR3 contains 17 residues. The V end was cut by 5 bases, the J end by 0 bases, with 17 bases between. The CDR3 DNA reads TGTGCCAGCAGTAGCTCCCTCCGGGAGAGCTCCTACAATGAGCAGTTCTTC. It specifies CASSSSLRESSYNEQFF.

The chain couples TRBV9 to TRBJ1-2; TRBD1 is a possible D gene (5 bases). Trimming removed 0 bases at V and 8 bases at J, with 14 bases between. The CDR3 runs 14 residues. Germline V gene lookup returns CDR1 SGDLS and CDR2 YYNGEE. The CDR3 here is CASSVEHAGVGYTF. In DNA, the CDR3 is TGTGCCAGCAGCGTAGAACACGCGGGGGTGGGCTACACCTTC.

Points on this clone: Just one base apart from a much larger clone, this may be a read error. Other nucleotide sequences from this sample produce the same CDR3. The chain is built from TRBV7-9 and TRBJ1-1, with TRBD1 as a possible D gene (6 bases). Trimming shortened V by 5 bases and J by 1 base, and 8 bases separated the two germline ends. CDR1 SEHNR and CDR2 FQNEAQ come from the germline V gene (reference sequence). This CDR3 comprises 13 residues. CDR3 nucleotide sequence: TGTGCCAGCAGCGTGACAGGGAACACTGAAGCTTTCTTT. Amino acid sequence: CASSVTGNTEAFF.

This chain joins TRBV14 and TRBJ1-6, with D hard to call. The V gene's germline CDR1 is SGHDN and CDR2 FVKESK. Deletions cut 2 bases from V and 0 bases from J, with 11 bases between. The CDR3 sequence is 17 residues long. As DNA, the CDR3 is TGTGCCAGCAGCCAACGGGCGGGGAGCTCCTATAATTCACCCCTCCACTTT. This translates into CASSQRAGSSYNSPLHF.

The V gene is TRBV20-1, the J gene TRBJ2-2; the match to TRBD2 covers 11 bases. CDR3 length: 15 amino acids. Germline CDR1 is DFQATT and CDR2 is SNEGSKA (reference sequence). Germline trimming cut 3 bases from V and 6 bases from J; bases unmatched to any gene: 6. Written as DNA, the CDR3 is TGCAGTGCTAGTGGGTTAGCGGGGGGGCCCGGGGAGCTGTTTTTT. This encodes CSASGLAGGPGELFF.

The chain has TRBV4-1 and TRBJ1-3; D gene ambiguous. The CDR3 spans 17 residues. The germline CDR1 and CDR2 sequences are MGHRA and YSYEKL. Deletions cut 1 base from V and 0 bases from J, with 13 bases between. This CDR3 is CASSQAPFRDSGNTIYF. CDR3 coding DNA: TGCGCCAGCAGCCAAGCCCCGTTCCGGGACTCTGGAAACACCATATATTTT.

J is TRBJ1-2 and V is TRBV6-5; TRBD1 matches 8 bases. Germline CDR1 and CDR2: MNHEY and SVGAGI. The CDR3 totals 14 residues. The V segment lost 7 bases and the J segment 4 bases; nucleotides outside the gene matches: 8. The CDR3 protein is CASNAQGARYGYTF. The CDR3 DNA sequence: TGTGCCAGCAACGCCCAGGGGGCGCGCTATGGCTACACCTTC.

The chain is built from TRBV4-1 and TRBJ2-5; D might be TRBD2 (6 bases). Germline CDR1 and CDR2: MGHRA and YSYEKL. V was pared by 1 base and J by 4 bases, with 16 bases between. The CDR3 contains 16 residues. The CDR3 DNA is TGCGCCAGCAGCCAAGGTTTGGGGGGTGTTGGAGAGACCCAGTACTTC. This sequence encodes CASSQGLGGVGETQYF.

V gene TRBV5-1 combines with J gene TRBJ2-7; D uncertain. CDR3 length equals 14 residues. Per the germline V gene, CDR1 is SGHRS and CDR2 is YFSETQ. Trimming removed 6 bases at V and 1 base at J, with 14 bases between. The CDR3 loop reads CASTSGTDSYEQYF. CDR3 sequence (DNA): TGCGCCAGCACTTCAGGTACGGATTCCTACGAGCAGTACTTC.

Written as DNA, the CDR3 is TGTGCCAGCAGCTTTCAAAGCGGACCTGCAGATACGCAGTATTTT. Protein: CASSFQSGPADTQYF. This chain connects TRBV7-9 to TRBJ2-3, with D possibly being TRBD2 (5 bases). The germline V gene encodes CDR1 SEHNR and CDR2 FQNEAQ (reference sequence). The CDR3 spans 15 residues. Between the trimmed V and J ends, which lost 3 bases and 4 bases, there was a span of 14 bases.

This chain connects TRBV28 to TRBJ1-2; D remains unclear. This CDR3 spans 11 amino acids. V was shortened by 10 bases and J by 3 bases, with 9 bases between the two germline ends. Germline V CDR1 and CDR2: MDHEN, SYDVKM. CDR3 DNA sequence: TGTGCCACCGCGACATACTATGGCTACACCTTC. Translating gives CATATYYGYTF.

This clone has a single count. The V gene is TRBV6-1, the J gene TRBJ1-3; D remains unclear. The CDR3 has 16 amino acids. The germline V gene has CDR1 MNHNS and CDR2 SASEGT. Trimming took off 0 bases at V and 0 bases at J, with 9 bases between the two ends. The CDR3 region is CASSEALGFSGNTIYF. The CDR3 DNA is TGTGCCAGCAGTGAAGCGCTTGGCTTCTCTGGAAACACCATATATTTT.

The V call is TRBV10-3, the J call TRBJ1-4; TRBD1 matches 11 bases. The CDR3 runs 18 residues. Germline-derived CDR1 and CDR2 are ENHRY and SYGVKD. Losses at the gene ends were 4 bases for V and 0 bases for J; bases not matched to a gene: 7. CDR3 amino acids: CAISGGDRGMATNEKLFF. The CDR3 nucleotides are TGTGCCATCAGTGGAGGGGACAGGGGGATGGCAACTAATGAAAAACTGTTTTTT.

The rearrangement links TRBV5-1 to TRBJ2-4; maybe TRBD1 (6 bases). The germline gives CDR1 SGHRS, CDR2 YFSETQ. The CDR3 is 13 amino acids. With 0 bases removed from V and 5 bases from J, the gap between germline ends came to 6 bases. This chain's CDR3 is CASSLGQENIQYF. CDR3 in DNA: TGCGCCAGCAGCTTGGGACAGGAAAACATTCAGTACTTC.

This clone has more than one count but fewer than ten. The chain joins TRBV9 to TRBJ1-4; 12 bases map to TRBD1. The CDR3 sequence is 17 residues long. Germline V gene sequence: CDR1 SGDLS, CDR2 YYNGEE. V lost 0 bases, J lost 8 bases, and 8 bases stayed unmatched. CDR3 nucleotide sequence: TGTGCCAGCAGCGTAGGGGACAGGGGGCGCTTTGAGGAAAAACTGTTTTTT. It specifies CASSVGDRGRFEEKLFF. Supplemented by reference TRBV9 and TRBJ1-4, the full variable domain reads DSGVTQTPKHLITATGQRVTLRCSPRSGDLSVYWYQQSLDQGLQFLIQYYNGEERAKGNILERFSAQQFPDLHSELNLSSLELGDSALYFCASSVGDRGRFEEKLFFGSGTQLSVL.

V gene TRBV5-1 combines with J gene TRBJ2-5, with TRBD2 as a possible D gene (5 bases). The CDR3 is 16 amino acids. With 0 bases removed from V and 2 bases from J, the gap between germline ends came to 14 bases. Germline V gene data show CDR1 as SGHRS and CDR2 as YFSETQ. CDR3 coding DNA: TGCGCCAGCAGCTTGGCCCTAGCCTGGGGACAAGAGACCCAGTACTTC. It translates to CASSLALAWGQETQYF.